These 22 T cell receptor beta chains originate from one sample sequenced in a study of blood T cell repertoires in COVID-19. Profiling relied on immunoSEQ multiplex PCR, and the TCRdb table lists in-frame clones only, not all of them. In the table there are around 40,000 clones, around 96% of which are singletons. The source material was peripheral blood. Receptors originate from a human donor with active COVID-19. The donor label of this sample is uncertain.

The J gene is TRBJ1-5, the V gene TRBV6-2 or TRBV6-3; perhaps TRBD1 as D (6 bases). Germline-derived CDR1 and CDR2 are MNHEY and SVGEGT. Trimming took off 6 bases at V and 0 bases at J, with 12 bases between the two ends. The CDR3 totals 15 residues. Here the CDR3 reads CASSRTGNSNQPQHF. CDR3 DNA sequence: TGTGCCAGCAGCAGAACAGGGAATAGCAATCAGCCCCAGCATTTT.

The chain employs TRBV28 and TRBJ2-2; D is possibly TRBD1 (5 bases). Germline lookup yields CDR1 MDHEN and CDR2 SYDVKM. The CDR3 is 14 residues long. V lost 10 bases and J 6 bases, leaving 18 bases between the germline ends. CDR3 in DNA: TGTGCCACCTTAGGAAGGGGCCACCCCGGGGAGCTGTTTTTT. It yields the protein CATLGRGHPGELFF.

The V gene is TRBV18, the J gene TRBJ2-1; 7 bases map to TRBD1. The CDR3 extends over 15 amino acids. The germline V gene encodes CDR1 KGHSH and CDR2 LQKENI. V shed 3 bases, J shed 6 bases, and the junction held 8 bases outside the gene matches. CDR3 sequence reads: CASSPRDSPTNEQFF. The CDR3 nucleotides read TGTGCCAGCTCACCGAGGGACAGTCCAACCAATGAGCAGTTCTTC.

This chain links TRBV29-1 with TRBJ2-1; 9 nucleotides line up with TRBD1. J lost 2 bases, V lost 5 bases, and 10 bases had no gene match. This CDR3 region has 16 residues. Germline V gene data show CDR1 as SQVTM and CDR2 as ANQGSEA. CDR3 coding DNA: TGCAGCGTTTGCGGGGGAACAGGGGGCCCCTACAATGAGCAGTTCTTC. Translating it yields CSVCGGTGGPYNEQFF.

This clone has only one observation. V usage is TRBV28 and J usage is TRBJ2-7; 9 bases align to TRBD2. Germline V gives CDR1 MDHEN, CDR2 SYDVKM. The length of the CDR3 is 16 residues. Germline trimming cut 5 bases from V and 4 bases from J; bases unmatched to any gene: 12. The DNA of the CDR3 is TGTGCCAGCAGTCTCCTCGGTAGCGGGAGTGGGTACGAGCAGTACTTC. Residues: CASSLLGSGSGYEQYF.

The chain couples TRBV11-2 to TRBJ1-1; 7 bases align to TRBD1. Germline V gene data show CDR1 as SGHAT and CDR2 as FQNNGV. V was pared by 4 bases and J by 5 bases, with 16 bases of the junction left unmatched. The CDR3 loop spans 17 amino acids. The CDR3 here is CASSSGETTGWKTEAFF. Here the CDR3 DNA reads TGTGCCAGCAGCTCCGGGGAGACGACAGGGTGGAAAACTGAAGCTTTCTTT.

The CDR3 loop reads CASRKTGSSYEQYF. The DNA of the CDR3 is TGTGCCAGCAGAAAAACCGGGAGCTCCTACGAGCAGTACTTC. This chain connects TRBV13 to TRBJ2-7; possible D gene TRBD2, 6 bases. Per the germline V gene, CDR1 is PRHDT and CDR2 is FYEKMQ (reference sequence). The V end lost 6 bases, the J end lost 0 bases, and 12 bases lay between the germline ends. This CDR3 region has 14 residues.

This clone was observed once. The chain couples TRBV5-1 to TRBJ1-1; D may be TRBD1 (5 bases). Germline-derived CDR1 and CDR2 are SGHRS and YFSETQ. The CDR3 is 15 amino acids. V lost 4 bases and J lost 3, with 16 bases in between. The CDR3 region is CASSHRDSSYTEAFF. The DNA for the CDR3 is TGCGCCAGCAGCCACCGGGACTCGAGTTACACTGAAGCTTTCTTT. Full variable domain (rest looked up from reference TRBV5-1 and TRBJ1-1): KAGVTQTPRYLIKTRGQQVTLSCSPISGHRSVSWYQQTPGQGLQFLFEYFSETQRNKGNFPGRFSGRQFSNSRSEMNVSTLELGDSALYLCASSHRDSSYTEAFFGQGTRLTVV.

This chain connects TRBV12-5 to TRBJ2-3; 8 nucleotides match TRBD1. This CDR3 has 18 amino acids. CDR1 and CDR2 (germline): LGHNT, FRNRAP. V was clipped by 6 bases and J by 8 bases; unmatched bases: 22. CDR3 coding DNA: TGTGCTAGTGGCCTCAGCGGCCCCCTCAGACAGGGGCTAAGTACGCAGTATTTT. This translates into CASGLSGPLRQGLSTQYF.

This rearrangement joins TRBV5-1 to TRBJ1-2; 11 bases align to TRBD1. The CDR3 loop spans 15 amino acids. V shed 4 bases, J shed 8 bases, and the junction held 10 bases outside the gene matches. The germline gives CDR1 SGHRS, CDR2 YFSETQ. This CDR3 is CASSEPGTGGTGYTF. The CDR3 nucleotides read TGCGCCAGCAGCGAACCCGGGACAGGGGGTACCGGCTACACCTTC.

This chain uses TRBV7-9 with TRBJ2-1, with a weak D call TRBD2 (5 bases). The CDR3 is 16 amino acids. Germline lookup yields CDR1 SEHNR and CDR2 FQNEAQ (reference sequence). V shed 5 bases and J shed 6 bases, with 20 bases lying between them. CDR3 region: CASSLQTIKYPNEQFF. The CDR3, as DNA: TGTGCCAGCAGCCTGCAGACTATCAAATACCCCAATGAGCAGTTCTTC.

The CDR3 nucleotides read TGTGCCAGCGGAACAGGGACCTCCTATAATTCACCCCTCCACTTT. Amino acid sequence: CASGTGTSYNSPLHF. The rearrangement links TRBV28 to TRBJ1-6, with D perhaps matching TRBD1 (6 bases). Trimming cost V 8 bases and J 0 bases, with 11 bases left between them. This CDR3 is built from 15 residues. Per the germline V gene, CDR1 is MDHEN and CDR2 is SYDVKM. The full variable domain, rest sourced from reference TRBV28 and TRBJ1-6, is DVKVTQSSRYLVKRTGEKVFLECVQDMDHENMFWYRQDPGLGLRLIYFSYDVKMKEKGDIPEGYSVSREKKERFSLILESASTNQTSMYLCASGTGTSYNSPLHFGNGTRLTVT.

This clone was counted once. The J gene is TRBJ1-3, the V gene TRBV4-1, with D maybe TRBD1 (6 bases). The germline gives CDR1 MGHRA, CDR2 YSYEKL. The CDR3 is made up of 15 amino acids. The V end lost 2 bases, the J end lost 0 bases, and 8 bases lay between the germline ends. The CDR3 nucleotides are TGCGCCAGCAGCCAAACAGGGATCTCTGGAAACACCATATATTTT. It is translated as CASSQTGISGNTIYF.

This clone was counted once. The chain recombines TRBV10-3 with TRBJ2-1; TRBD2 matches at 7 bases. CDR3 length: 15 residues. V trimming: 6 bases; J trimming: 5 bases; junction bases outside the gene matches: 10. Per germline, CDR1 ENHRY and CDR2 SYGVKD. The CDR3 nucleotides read TGTGCCATCAGCCCCGGGGCTAGCGGAGACAATGAGCAGTTCTTC. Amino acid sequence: CAISPGASGDNEQFF.

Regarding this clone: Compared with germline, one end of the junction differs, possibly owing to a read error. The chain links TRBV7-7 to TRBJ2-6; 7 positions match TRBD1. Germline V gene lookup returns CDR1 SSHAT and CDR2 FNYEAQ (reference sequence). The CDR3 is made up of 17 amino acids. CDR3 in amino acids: CASSPDRDSVRANVLTF. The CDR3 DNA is TGTGCTAGCAGCCCAGACAGGGATAGTGTGCGGGCCAACGTCCTGACTTTC.

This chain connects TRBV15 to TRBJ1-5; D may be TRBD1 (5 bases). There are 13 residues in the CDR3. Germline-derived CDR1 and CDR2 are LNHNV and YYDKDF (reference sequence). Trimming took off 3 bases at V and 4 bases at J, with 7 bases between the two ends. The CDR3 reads CATSREGNQPQHF. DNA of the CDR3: TGTGCCACCAGCAGGGAGGGGAATCAGCCCCAGCATTTT.

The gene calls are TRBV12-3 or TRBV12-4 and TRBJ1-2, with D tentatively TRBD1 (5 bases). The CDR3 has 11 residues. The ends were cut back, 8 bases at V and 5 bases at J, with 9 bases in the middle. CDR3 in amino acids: CASSTAYGYTF. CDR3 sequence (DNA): TGTGCCAGCTCGACAGCATATGGCTACACCTTC.

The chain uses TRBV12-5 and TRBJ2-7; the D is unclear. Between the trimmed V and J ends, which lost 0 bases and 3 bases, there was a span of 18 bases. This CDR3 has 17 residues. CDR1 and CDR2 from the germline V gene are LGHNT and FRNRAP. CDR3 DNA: TGTGCTAGTGGTTTGGTCCCCCCAGGAAATAGTCTCTACGAGCAGTACTTC. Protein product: CASGLVPPGNSLYEQYF.

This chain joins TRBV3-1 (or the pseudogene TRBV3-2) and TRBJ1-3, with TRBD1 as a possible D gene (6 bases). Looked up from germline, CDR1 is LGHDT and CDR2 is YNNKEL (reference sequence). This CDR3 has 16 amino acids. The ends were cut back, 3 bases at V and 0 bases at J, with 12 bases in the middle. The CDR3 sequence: CASSQGIGGSGNTIYF. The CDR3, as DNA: TGTGCCAGCAGCCAGGGAATAGGGGGCTCTGGAAACACCATATATTTT.

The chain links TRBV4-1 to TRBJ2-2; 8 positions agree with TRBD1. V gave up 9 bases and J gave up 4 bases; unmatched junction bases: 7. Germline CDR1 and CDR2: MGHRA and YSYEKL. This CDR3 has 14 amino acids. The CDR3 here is CASSGQGGTGELFF. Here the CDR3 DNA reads TGCGCCAGTTCAGGACAGGGAGGCACCGGGGAGCTGTTTTTT.

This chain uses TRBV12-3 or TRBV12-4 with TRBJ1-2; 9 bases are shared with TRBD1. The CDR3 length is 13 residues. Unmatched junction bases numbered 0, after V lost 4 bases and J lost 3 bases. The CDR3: CASSYRGHYGYTF. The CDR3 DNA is TGTGCCAGCAGTTACAGGGGGCACTATGGCTACACCTTC.

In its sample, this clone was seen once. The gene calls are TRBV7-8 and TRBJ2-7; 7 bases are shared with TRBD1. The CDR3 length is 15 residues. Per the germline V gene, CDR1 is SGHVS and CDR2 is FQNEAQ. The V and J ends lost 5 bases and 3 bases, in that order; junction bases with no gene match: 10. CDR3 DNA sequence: TGTGCCAGCAGCCCGTATCCGGGACAGCACTACGAGCAGTACTTC. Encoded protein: CASSPYPGQHYEQYF.